These 18 T cell receptor beta chains were sequenced from one sample in a study of blood T cell repertoires in COVID-19. TCRdb's copy holds only in-frame clones and misses some; the assay was immunoSEQ multiplex PCR. Of about 75,000 clones in the sample, roughly 70% are singletons; the top ten hold 2% to 3%. What was sequenced was peripheral blood. The receptors here all came from a human donor with acute or convalescent COVID-19. The donor label of this sample is uncertain.

This chain links TRBV12-3 or TRBV12-4 with TRBJ1-5; 7 bases map to TRBD1. The CDR3 covers 13 residues. Trimming removed 6 bases from V and 6 bases from J; junction bases left unmatched: 5. The CDR3 spells CASRTGRGQPQHF. The DNA for the CDR3 is TGTGCCAGCAGGACAGGGCGGGGTCAGCCCCAGCATTTT.

The chain recombines TRBV3-1 (or the pseudogene TRBV3-2) with TRBJ2-5; TRBD1 agrees at 8 bases. Losses at the gene ends were 1 base for V and 5 bases for J; bases not matched to a gene: 6. The CDR3 runs 15 residues. Germline assignment: CDR1 LGHDT and CDR2 YNNKEL (reference sequence). DNA of the CDR3: TGTGCCAGCAGCCAAGGACAGGGGTCCTGGGAGACCCAGTACTTC. Protein: CASSQGQGSWETQYF.

This sequence joins TRBV12-3 or TRBV12-4 and TRBJ2-7; D is unclear. The length of the CDR3 is 12 residues. The V and J ends lost 3 bases and 5 bases respectively, with 8 bases between them. The CDR3 nucleotides are TGTGCCAGCAGTTTCGTCAGGCACGAGCAGTACTTC. It specifies CASSFVRHEQYF.

The chain joins TRBV18 to TRBJ1-4, with 8 bases fitting TRBD1. Germline trimming cut 3 bases from V and 4 bases from J; bases unmatched to any gene: 1. Germline CDR1 is KGHSH and CDR2 is LQKENI. CDR3 length: 14 residues. CDR3 in DNA: TGTGCCAGCTCACCCACAGGGGGTAATGAAAAACTGTTTTTT. The encoded protein is CASSPTGGNEKLFF.

V gene TRBV19 combines with J gene TRBJ1-2; D remains unclear. This CDR3 spans 13 amino acids. CDR1 is LNHDA, CDR2 SQIVND, per germline (reference sequence). V lost 1 base, J lost 8 bases, and 11 bases lay in between. The chain's CDR3 is CASSIVKAGGYTF. For the CDR3, the DNA is TGTGCCAGTAGTATAGTAAAGGCGGGCGGCTACACCTTC.

This clone was seen more than once but under ten times. This sequence joins TRBV14 and TRBJ1-2, with D unclear. CDR1 is SGHDN, CDR2 FVKESK, per germline. This CDR3 has 12 residues. V lost 8 bases, J lost 2 bases, and 9 bases lay in between. This CDR3 is CASGDINYGYTF. In DNA form, the CDR3 reads TGTGCCAGCGGCGACATCAACTATGGCTACACCTTC.

The chain is built from TRBV28 and TRBJ2-3; possible D gene TRBD1, 5 bases. The CDR3 consists of 15 residues. CDR1 MDHEN and CDR2 SYDVKM come from the germline V gene. Trimming took 1 base from V and 10 from J, leaving 18 bases between them. CDR3 DNA: TGTGCCAGCAGTTTATTAGCAGGGCCAGGGATGGCGCAGTATTTT. Protein product: CASSLLAGPGMAQYF. The full variable domain, rest sourced from reference TRBV28 and TRBJ2-3, is DVKVTQSSRYLVKRTGEKVFLECVQDMDHENMFWYRQDPGLGLRLIYFSYDVKMKEKGDIPEGYSVSREKKERFSLILESASTNQTSMYLCASSLLAGPGMAQYFGPGTRLTVL.

The chain recombines TRBV18 with TRBJ1-5, with 8 nucleotides matching TRBD1. The V segment lost 3 bases and the J segment 8 bases; nucleotides outside the gene matches: 3. The V gene's germline CDR1 is KGHSH and CDR2 LQKENI. CDR3 length: 13 amino acids. Here the CDR3 reads CASSPKQGEPQHF. DNA of the CDR3: TGTGCCAGCTCACCTAAACAGGGGGAGCCCCAGCATTTT. Supplemented by reference TRBV18 and TRBJ1-5, the full variable domain reads NAGVMQNPRHLVRRRGQEARLRCSPMKGHSHVYWYRQLPEEGLKFMVYLQKENIIDESGMPKERFSAEFPKEGPSILRIQQVVRGDSAAYFCASSPKQGEPQHFGDGTRLSIL.

This clone appeared a few times. J is TRBJ1-4 and V is TRBV7-8; D is unresolved. From germline, CDR1 is SGHVS and CDR2 FQNEAQ. V was clipped by 5 bases and J by 3 bases, with 10 bases between them. The CDR3 runs 14 residues. CDR3 region: CASSLTSANEKLFF. Here the CDR3 DNA reads TGTGCCAGCAGCCTTACGAGCGCTAATGAAAAACTGTTTTTT.

The rearrangement joins TRBV6-1 to TRBJ1-1, with 8 positions matching TRBD1. This CDR3 is built from 13 residues. Germline trimming cut 2 bases from V and 10 bases from J; bases unmatched to any gene: 6. The germline V gene has CDR1 MNHNS and CDR2 SASEGT. The CDR3 coding sequence is TGTGCCAGCAGTGAACAGGGGGCCTGGGGAGCTTTCTTT. This encodes CASSEQGAWGAFF.

The V and J genes are TRBV19 and TRBJ2-1, with D possibly TRBD2 on 5 matching bases. This CDR3 spans 14 amino acids. V was clipped by 4 bases and J by 5 bases, with 12 bases between them. Per germline, CDR1 LNHDA and CDR2 SQIVND (reference sequence). This CDR3 reads CASSRERSDNEQFF. CDR3 coding DNA: TGTGCCAGTAGTAGGGAGAGGAGCGACAATGAGCAGTTCTTC. Full variable domain (missing parts from reference TRBV19 and TRBJ2-1): DGGITQSPKYLFRKEGQNVTLSCEQNLNHDAMYWYRQDPGQGLRLIYYSQIVNDFQKGDIAEGYSVSREKKESFPLTVTSAQKNPTAFYLCASSRERSDNEQFFGPGTRLTVL.

The chain links TRBV7-2 to TRBJ1-4, with a tentative D call TRBD1 (5 bases). CDR3 length: 15 amino acids. Trimming removed 0 bases from V and 8 bases from J, with 13 bases in between. The germline V gene encodes CDR1 SGHTA and CDR2 FQGNSA. DNA for the CDR3: TGTGCCAGCAGCTTAGCTTTAGGGGCCTACGAAAAACTGTTTTTT. The encoded protein is CASSLALGAYEKLFF.

The V call is TRBV7-2, the J call TRBJ1-6, with D tentatively TRBD1 (6 bases). The CDR3 length is 15 residues. V was pared by 2 bases and J by 7 bases, with 12 bases between. Per germline, CDR1 SGHTA and CDR2 FQGNSA. CDR3 in amino acids: CASSLQRGANSPLHF. The CDR3, as DNA: TGTGCCAGCAGCTTACAACGGGGGGCGAATTCACCCCTCCACTTT.

The J gene is TRBJ2-7, the V gene TRBV30, with TRBD2 identical over 9 bases. This CDR3 is 16 amino acids long. Trimming removed 0 bases from V and 2 bases from J; junction bases left unmatched: 8. Germline V gene data show CDR1 as GTSNPN and CDR2 as SVGIG (reference sequence). CDR3 nucleotide sequence: TGTGCCTGGAGTGTAATAAAGGGACTAGCAACCTACGAGCAGTACTTC. This codes for CAWSVIKGLATYEQYF.

The chain recombines TRBV20-1 with TRBJ1-1, with 8 bases identical to TRBD1. CDR1 is DFQATT and CDR2 is SNEGSKA in the germline V gene (reference sequence). This CDR3 contains 11 residues. Trimming cost V 1 base and J 13 bases; bases outside gene matches: 5. The CDR3 loop reads CSARVRQGIFF. In DNA form, the CDR3 reads TGCAGTGCTAGAGTGCGACAGGGGATTTTCTTT.

This chain uses TRBV7-2 with TRBJ2-5; a weak D match, TRBD2 (5 bases). This CDR3 comprises 16 residues. The germline CDR1 and CDR2 sequences are SGHTA and FQGNSA. The V gene lost 2 bases and the J gene lost 5 bases, with 18 bases spanning the gap. In DNA form, the CDR3 reads TGTGCCAGCAGCTTAAGGGTCGGGAAGACGGGGGAGACCCAGTACTTC. Translating gives CASSLRVGKTGETQYF.

This clone was observed a handful of times. This chain uses TRBV5-1 with TRBJ1-5, with 8 bases identical to TRBD1. This CDR3 has 15 residues. V was clipped by 1 base and J by 10 bases; unmatched bases: 10. CDR1 is SGHRS, CDR2 YFSETQ, per germline. CDR3 sequence reads: CASSLFPGQDYPQHF. In nucleotides, the CDR3 is TGCGCCAGCAGCTTGTTCCCGGGACAGGACTACCCCCAGCATTTT. Combining the CDR3 with reference TRBV5-1 and TRBJ1-5 gives the whole variable domain KAGVTQTPRYLIKTRGQQVTLSCSPISGHRSVSWYQQTPGQGLQFLFEYFSETQRNKGNFPGRFSGRQFSNSRSEMNVSTLELGDSALYLCASSLFPGQDYPQHFGDGTRLSIL.

The V and J genes are TRBV19 and TRBJ1-1; no reliable D call. Looked up from germline, CDR1 is LNHDA and CDR2 is SQIVND (reference sequence). V was trimmed by 9 bases and J by 1 base, leaving 15 bases between them. CDR3 length equals 14 residues. The DNA of the CDR3 is TGTGCCAGCTCTTTCCGAGGGCCGAACACTGAAGCTTTCTTT. This translates into CASSFRGPNTEAFF.